These T cell receptor beta chains were read from a single sample in a study of shared clonotypes between healthy human individuals. Produced via immunoSEQ multiplex PCR; TCRdb's table is partial and in-frame only. The sample lists around 1,900,000 clones; 85% to 95% were seen once. Sequencing input: naive CD8+ T cells from PBMCs. Receptors originate from a young man in good health. Some clones in this sample may be carry-over from other donors' samples. The CDR3 runs from the conserved cysteine through the conserved F or W. The D gene is left open where the match is weak. Only some rows state a clone size, as once, few, many or a class for expanded clones.

d_call,clone_size,v_call,j_call,cdr3_nt,cdr3_aa
.,.,TRBV5-5,TRBJ1-1,TGTGCCAGCAGCTTGGCCCGCCGACAGGATGGGTTGCGGAACACTGAAGCTTTCTTT,CASSLARRQDGLRNTEAFF
TRBD2,.,TRBV5-1,TRBJ2-3,TGCGCCAGCAGCTTCCTCGGGACTAGCGGGTCCACAGATACGCAGTATTTT,CASSFLGTSGSTDTQYF
TRBD1,.,TRBV5-5,TRBJ2-7,TGTGCCAGCAGCTTGTGGGACAGACCCTACGAGCAGTACTTC,CASSLWDRPYEQYF
TRBD1,.,TRBV5-1,TRBJ2-7,TGCGCCAGCAGGGCGGGACAGGGGTCCTACGAGCAGTACTTC,CASRAGQGSYEQYF
.,.,TRBV28,TRBJ2-7,TGTGCCAGCAGTTTTCGGACCGAGCAGTACTTC,CASSFRTEQYF
TRBD2,.,TRBV6-6,TRBJ2-1,TGTGCCAGCAGCGAGAGACTAGCGGGAGATGATGAGCAGTTCTTC,CASSERLAGDDEQFF
.,.,TRBV7-9,TRBJ2-2,TGTGCCAGCAGCCCGTATCTACAGGGTTCTACCGGGGAGCTGTTTTTT,CASSPYLQGSTGELFF
.,once,TRBV15,TRBJ2-6,TGTGCCACCAGCAGAGGTACGGGCAGGGCCAACGTCCTGACTTTC,CATSRGTGRANVLTF
.,.,TRBV6-6,TRBJ1-1,TGTGCCAGCAGTTATCGGGGTGGCACTGAAGCTTTCTTT,CASSYRGGTEAFF
.,.,TRBV27,TRBJ2-3,TGTGCCAGCGGGGGTCGGCAGGGGGGAGGCACAGATACGCAGTATTTT,CASGGRQGGGTDTQYF
TRBD1,.,TRBV29-1,TRBJ2-5,TGCAGCGTTGAAAGACAGGGGAGGTGGGAGACCCAGTACTTC,CSVERQGRWETQYF